These 17 T cell receptor beta chains share one sample of origin, sequenced in a study of beta chain features in type 1 diabetes. Expressed TCRB transcripts got sequenced, as all isolated RNA was reverse transcribed. The repertoire was sequenced with immunoSEQ multiplex PCR; TCRdb's copy has only in-frame clones and lacks some. The sample has some 270,000 clones, roughly an eighth seen once. What was sequenced was naive CD4+ T cells from blood. These receptors originate from a woman between 40 and 50 years old in good health.

The rearrangement uses TRBV6-5 and TRBJ1-1; D unclear. From germline, CDR1 is MNHEY and CDR2 SVGAGI. This CDR3 region has 13 residues. V lost 2 bases and J lost 1, with 5 bases in between. CDR3 DNA: TGTGCCAGCAGTTACGGGAGGAACACTGAAGCTTTCTTT. It translates to CASSYGRNTEAFF.

V usage is TRBV5-1 and J usage is TRBJ1-1; no definite D call. This CDR3 contains 13 residues. V was cut by 2 bases and J by 4 bases, with 9 bases left in between. Germline V lookup: CDR1 SGHRS, CDR2 YFSETQ. As DNA, the CDR3 is TGCGCCAGCAGCTTTGAGGTCGCCACTGAAGCTTTCTTT. It codes for CASSFEVATEAFF.

The rearrangement uses TRBV10-3 and TRBJ1-6; TRBD1 matches 8 bases. After removal of 2 bases from V and 0 bases from J, the junction contained 12 bases not matched to a gene. The CDR3 covers 20 residues. Germline lookup yields CDR1 ENHRY and CDR2 SYGVKD. The CDR3 bases are TGTGCCATCAGTGAGACTAATCAGGGGGCAGAAAGCTCCTATAATTCACCCCTCCACTTT. It yields the protein CAISETNQGAESSYNSPLHF.

Only a few counts were recorded for this clone. The chain recombines TRBV6-4 with TRBJ1-2; the D is unclear. Looked up from germline, CDR1 is MRHNA and CDR2 is SNTAGT. This CDR3 is built from 15 residues. V was trimmed by 6 bases and J by 4 bases, leaving 18 bases between them. The CDR3 is CASSPGPGIVYGYTF. The CDR3 bases are TGTGCCAGCAGCCCCGGGCCGGGAATAGTCTATGGCTACACCTTC.

The chain joins TRBV5-1 to TRBJ2-5, with TRBD2 matching over 9 bases. V was clipped by 2 bases and J by 5 bases; unmatched bases: 19. This CDR3 has 19 amino acids. Germline V gene lookup returns CDR1 SGHRS and CDR2 YFSETQ. The chain's CDR3 is CASSLSVERGVSPSETQYF. The CDR3 nucleotides read TGCGCCAGCAGCTTATCGGTTGAGCGGGGGGTCTCCCCTTCGGAGACCCAGTACTTC.

This clone showed up just a few times. The chain joins TRBV2 to TRBJ1-2, with D unresolved. Germline loops: CDR1 SNHLY, CDR2 FYNNEI. V lost 2 bases to trimming and J lost 5 bases, with 6 bases between them. There are 12 residues in the CDR3. The CDR3 here is CASSEQEYGYTF. CDR3 nucleotides: TGTGCCAGCAGTGAACAGGAATATGGCTACACCTTC.

The chain employs TRBV6-5 and TRBJ1-1, with TRBD1 matching over 7 bases. The CDR3 has 13 amino acids. V lost 6 bases, J lost 0 bases, and 1 base stayed unmatched. Germline V gives CDR1 MNHEY, CDR2 SVGAGI. CDR3 bases: TGTGCCAGCAGAGACAGGGTGAACACTGAAGCTTTCTTT. Translated, it gives CASRDRVNTEAFF.

This clone was recorded a few times. The chain employs TRBV7-6 and TRBJ2-3, with 7 bases identical to TRBD1. V lost 1 base to trimming and J lost 5 bases; unmatched junction nucleotides: 3. Germline V gene lookup returns CDR1 SGHVS and CDR2 FNYEAQ. This CDR3 has 14 amino acids. Here the CDR3 DNA reads TGTGCCAGCAGCTTAGGGGGACAGCTAGATACGCAGTATTTT. Its translation is CASSLGGQLDTQYF.

This clone has only a few counts. The rearrangement links TRBV5-4 to TRBJ1-4, with a possible D match to TRBD1 (5 bases). Germline V gene lookup returns CDR1 SGHNT and CDR2 YYREEE (reference sequence). Trimming removed 4 bases at V and 0 bases at J, with 10 bases between. This CDR3 region has 15 residues. CDR3 DNA sequence: TGTGCCAGCAGCCCCGACAGTGCAACTAATGAAAAACTGTTTTTT. It specifies CASSPDSATNEKLFF.

This clone was seen more than once but under ten times. This chain links TRBV11-2 with TRBJ2-3; TRBD2 aligns across 13 bases. The ends lost 3 bases at V and 4 bases at J; junction bases unmatched: 7. CDR1 SGHAT and CDR2 FQNNGV come from the germline V gene. This CDR3 has 17 residues. The CDR3 spells CASSFRLAGGIADTQYF. CDR3 bases: TGTGCCAGCAGCTTCCGACTAGCGGGGGGTATCGCAGATACGCAGTATTTT.

This clone came up many times. The chain links TRBV5-6 to TRBJ2-4; 9 bases are a match to TRBD1. The CDR3 is made up of 14 amino acids. Germline V lookup: CDR1 SGHDT, CDR2 YYEEEE. The V segment lost 2 bases and the J segment 7 bases; nucleotides outside the gene matches: 4. CDR3 coding DNA: TGTGCCAGCAGCTTCGGGACAGGGCGGAACATTCAGTACTTC. Amino acid sequence: CASSFGTGRNIQYF.

V gene TRBV5-1 combines with J gene TRBJ2-5, with D possibly TRBD2 on 6 matching bases. The CDR3 has 15 amino acids. From germline, CDR1 is SGHRS and CDR2 YFSETQ. Trimming removed 2 bases from V and 2 bases from J, with 13 bases in between. The CDR3 DNA sequence: TGCGCCAGCAGCTTACTATTCAGCGGGCAAGAGACCCAGTACTTC. This gives the protein CASSLLFSGQETQYF.

The chain couples TRBV5-4 to TRBJ2-5, with a weak D call TRBD1 (6 bases). Germline CDR1 is SGHNT and CDR2 is YYREEE (reference sequence). CDR3 length equals 14 residues. The V and J ends lost 6 bases and 5 bases respectively, with 17 bases between them. CDR3 loop: CASILGGGPETQYF. CDR3 bases: TGTGCCAGCATCCTTGGGGGCGGGCCGGAGACCCAGTACTTC.

This clone was found a few times. V gene TRBV5-1 combines with J gene TRBJ2-6; tentatively, D is TRBD1 (6 bases). V was cut by 5 bases and J by 0 bases, with 6 bases left in between. Germline assignment: CDR1 SGHRS and CDR2 YFSETQ. The CDR3 is made up of 14 amino acids. DNA for the CDR3: TGCGCCAGCAGGACAGGCTCTGGGGCCAACGTCCTGACTTTC. It is translated as CASRTGSGANVLTF.

The CDR3 region is CASRRDRGGGYEQYF. For the CDR3, the DNA is TGTGCCAGCCGGAGGGACAGGGGAGGAGGATACGAGCAGTACTTC. The J gene is TRBJ2-7, the V gene TRBV5-4; 10 bases align to TRBD1. Trimming removed 7 bases from V and 4 bases from J; junction bases left unmatched: 11. Germline CDR1 SGHNT, CDR2 YYREEE (reference sequence). This CDR3 spans 15 amino acids.

The V and J genes are TRBV19 and TRBJ2-1; 10 bases agree with TRBD2. V was pared by 6 bases and J by 0 bases, with 2 bases of the junction left unmatched. Per the germline V gene, CDR1 is LNHDA and CDR2 is SQIVND (reference sequence). The length of the CDR3 is 15 residues. The CDR3 loop is CASRLAGGSYNEQFF. The CDR3 DNA sequence: TGTGCCAGTAGATTAGCGGGGGGCTCCTACAATGAGCAGTTCTTC.

A few counts support this clone. This chain links TRBV5-1 with TRBJ2-1; maybe TRBD1 (6 bases). This CDR3 region has 15 residues. The V end was cut by 1 base, the J end by 4 bases, with 12 bases between. CDR1 is SGHRS and CDR2 is YFSETQ in the germline V gene. CDR3 coding DNA: TGCGCCAGCAGCTTGCTTCAGGGGTCGTACAATGAGCAGTTCTTC. Its translation is CASSLLQGSYNEQFF.